These 5 T cell receptor beta chains came from one sample sequenced in a study of blood T cell repertoires in COVID-19. Assay: immunoSEQ multiplex PCR; the TCRdb copy retains only in-frame clones and omits some. Of some 80,000 clones in the sample, approximately 85% are singletons; the top ten hold approximately 10%. Input material: peripheral blood. All receptors derive from a man in his fifties or sixties with COVID-19, enrolled during active disease.

J is TRBJ1-1 and V is TRBV18; D remains unclear. The CDR3 has 14 amino acids. CDR1 and CDR2 (germline): KGHSH, LQKENI. With 3 bases removed from V and 1 base from J, the gap between germline ends came to 9 bases. CDR3 coding DNA: TGTGCCAGCTCACCTTTCACAGAGAACACTGAAGCTTTCTTT. Its translation is CASSPFTENTEAFF.

The rearrangement joins TRBV24-1 to TRBJ1-4; possible D gene TRBD1, 6 bases. Germline values: CDR1 KGHDR, CDR2 SFDVKD. Deletions cut 3 bases from V and 6 bases from J, with 10 bases between. The CDR3 spans 14 residues. CDR3 loop: CATSDGQTDEKLFF. DNA of the CDR3: TGTGCCACCAGTGATGGACAGACGGATGAAAAACTGTTTTTT.

CDR3 amino acids: CATSDLRGLDTQYF. CDR3 DNA sequence: TGTGCCACCAGTGATTTGCGAGGTTTAGATACGCAGTATTTT. The J gene is TRBJ2-3, the V gene TRBV24-1; D not certain. Looked up from germline, CDR1 is KGHDR and CDR2 is SFDVKD. The CDR3 runs to 14 residues. V gave up 0 bases and J gave up 5 bases, with 8 bases separating them.

V gene TRBV5-1 combines with J gene TRBJ1-2; 9 positions match TRBD1. Germline loops: CDR1 SGHRS, CDR2 YFSETQ. The CDR3 runs to 14 residues. V lost 2 bases, J lost 7 bases, and 6 bases stayed unmatched. As DNA, the CDR3 is TGCGCCAGCAGCTTACAGGGGGCAAGTGGTGGCTACACCTTC. Its translation is CASSLQGASGGYTF.

This chain connects TRBV10-3 to TRBJ2-5; D not certain. The CDR3 is made up of 15 amino acids. With 3 bases removed from V and 5 bases from J, the gap between germline ends came to 16 bases. Germline CDR1 reads ENHRY; CDR2 reads SYGVKD. The chain's CDR3 is CAISDVGSTGETQYF. DNA for the CDR3: TGTGCCATCAGTGATGTAGGAAGCACCGGGGAGACCCAGTACTTC.